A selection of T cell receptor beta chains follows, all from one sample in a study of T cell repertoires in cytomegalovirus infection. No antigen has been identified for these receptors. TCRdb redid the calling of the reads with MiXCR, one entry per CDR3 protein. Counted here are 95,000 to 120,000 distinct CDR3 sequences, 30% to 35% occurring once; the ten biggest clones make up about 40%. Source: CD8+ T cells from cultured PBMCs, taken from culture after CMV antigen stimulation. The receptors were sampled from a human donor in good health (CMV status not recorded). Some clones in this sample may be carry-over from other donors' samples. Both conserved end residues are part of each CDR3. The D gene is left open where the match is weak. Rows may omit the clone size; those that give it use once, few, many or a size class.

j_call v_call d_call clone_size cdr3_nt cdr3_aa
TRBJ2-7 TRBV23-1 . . TGCGCCAGCAGTCAAGGGGCAGCTTACTCCTACGAGCAGTACTTC CASSQGAAYSYEQYF
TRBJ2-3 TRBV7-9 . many TGTGCCAGCAGTCGGAGGACACCGAGCACAGATACGCAGTATTTT CASSRRTPSTDTQYF
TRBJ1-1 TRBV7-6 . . TGTGCCAGCAGCTTAGAGCCAGGGAACACTGAAGCTTTCTTT CASSLEPGNTEAFF
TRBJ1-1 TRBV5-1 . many TGCGCCAGCAGCCTCGCGGGATCCTACACTGAAGCTTTCTTT CASSLAGSYTEAFF
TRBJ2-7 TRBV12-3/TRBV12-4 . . TGTACCAGCAGGCCAGCCTTTTCCTACGAGCAGTACTTC CTSRPAFSYEQYF
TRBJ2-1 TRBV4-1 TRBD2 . TGCGCCAGCAGCGTCCTAGCGGGGGGGCCTGGGTACAATGAGCAGTTCTTC CASSVLAGGPGYNEQFF
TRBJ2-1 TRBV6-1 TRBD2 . TGTGCCAGCAGAAAACTAGCGGGGGGGGACTACAATGAGCAGTTCTTC CASRKLAGGDYNEQFF
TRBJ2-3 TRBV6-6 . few TGTGCCAGCAGTTACTCGCTGTTGGCTAGCACAGATACGCAGTATTTT CASSYSLLASTDTQYF
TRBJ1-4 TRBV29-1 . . TGCAGCGTTGTACGCGACAGAGGGAATGAAAAACTGTTTTTT CSVVRDRGNEKLFF
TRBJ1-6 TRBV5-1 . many TGCGCCAGCAGCCTACTCGTCGGGGGATTCTCACCCCTCCACTTT CASSLLVGGFSPLHF
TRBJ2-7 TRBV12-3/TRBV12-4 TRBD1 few TGTGCCAGCAGTTCGTCAGGGGGCTACGAGCAGTACTTC CASSSSGGYEQYF
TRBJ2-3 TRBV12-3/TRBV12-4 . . TGTGCCAGCAGTATCGGGCCCTCTGATACGCAGTATTTT CASSIGPSDTQYF
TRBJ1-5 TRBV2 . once TGTGCCAGCAGTGCCTTAAAGGGGTTGGAGCCCCAGCATTTT CASSALKGLEPQHF
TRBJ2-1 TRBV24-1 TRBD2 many TGTGCCACCAGTGACTTCGCACTAGCGGGGGGGAGCAATGAGCAGTTCTTC CATSDFALAGGSNEQFF
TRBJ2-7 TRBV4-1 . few TGCGCCAGCAGCCAATGGAGGGGCGGCTACGAGCAGTACTTC CASSQWRGGYEQYF
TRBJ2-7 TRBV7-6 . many TGTGCCAGCAGCCCTACGGCCAGGGGTCACGAGCAGTACTTC CASSPTARGHEQYF
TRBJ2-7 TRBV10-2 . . TGCGCCAGCAGTGGGCCACAAGTATCCTACGAGCAGTACTTC CASSGPQVSYEQYF
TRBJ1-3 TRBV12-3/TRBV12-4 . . TGTGCCAGCAGTTTAGCCGACAGTATCTCTGGAAACACCATATATTTT CASSLADSISGNTIYF
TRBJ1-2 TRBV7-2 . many TGTGCCAGCAGCCCGAGCTACACCTTC CASSPSYTF
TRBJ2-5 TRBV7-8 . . TGTGCCAGCAGCTCCGCCCTAGGAAAGGAGGAGACCCAGTACTTC CASSSALGKEETQYF
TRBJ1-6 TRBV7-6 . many TGTGCCAGCAGCCCCCTCGGGGGCTCACCCCTCCACTTT CASSPLGGSPLHF
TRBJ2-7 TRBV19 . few TGTGCCAGTACCCGGGGCGGGGACCCCTTCTACGAGCAGTACTTC CASTRGGDPFYEQYF
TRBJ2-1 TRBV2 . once TGTGCCAGCAGTGAAAAGGGATTAAGTGAGCAGTTCTTC CASSEKGLSEQFF
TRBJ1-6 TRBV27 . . TGTGCCAGCAGTTTCGGGGTAGGGGGTAATTCACCCCTCCACTTT CASSFGVGGNSPLHF